The 19 T cell receptor beta chains below come from one sample, sequenced in a study of blood T cell repertoires in COVID-19. TCRdb's table, derived via immunoSEQ multiplex PCR, lists solely in-frame clones and lacks some. The data hold approximately 24,000 clones, with around nine tenths observed a single time. The sample was peripheral blood. The receptors stem from a man in his forties or fifties with active COVID-19.

This clone was counted only a few times. This chain uses TRBV5-6 with TRBJ2-2, with D tentatively TRBD2 (5 bases). The V end lost 4 bases, the J end lost 5 bases, and 12 bases lay between the germline ends. Germline assignment: CDR1 SGHDT and CDR2 YYEEEE. The length of the CDR3 is 14 residues. CDR3 in amino acids: CASSADFGTGELFF. Here the CDR3 DNA reads TGTGCCAGCAGCGCGGACTTTGGTACCGGGGAGCTGTTTTTT.

The chain employs TRBV7-9 and TRBJ2-1, with D perhaps TRBD1 (6 bases). This CDR3 is 14 amino acids long. V was trimmed by 1 base and J by 8 bases, leaving 12 bases between them. Germline lookup yields CDR1 SEHNR and CDR2 FQNEAQ (reference sequence). The CDR3 DNA follows: TGTGCCAGCAGCTTAGTAGGGACATTGGATGAGCAGTTCTTC. Amino acid sequence: CASSLVGTLDEQFF.

The V gene is TRBV27, the J gene TRBJ1-5; unclear D gene. The CDR3 length is 14 residues. Germline loops: CDR1 MNHEY, CDR2 SMNVEV (reference sequence). The V end lost 3 bases, the J end lost 6 bases, and 12 bases lay between the germline ends. CDR3 nucleotide sequence: TGTGCCAGCAGTTTCTTAGGAGTAGCTCAGCCCCAGCATTTT. It translates to CASSFLGVAQPQHF.

The chain is built from TRBV3-1 (or the pseudogene TRBV3-2) and TRBJ2-2; D possibly corresponds to TRBD2 (5 bases). V lost 2 bases to trimming and J lost 0 bases, with 7 bases between them. CDR3 length: 15 residues. Germline V gene lookup returns CDR1 LGHDT and CDR2 YNNKEL (reference sequence). The chain's CDR3 is CASSQRLSNTGELFF. DNA for the CDR3: TGTGCCAGCAGCCAACGACTATCGAACACCGGGGAGCTGTTTTTT.

The gene calls are TRBV20-1 and TRBJ2-1; 7 nucleotides match TRBD2. With 3 bases clipped from V and 4 bases from J, the junction kept 9 bases outside the gene matches. Germline V gives CDR1 DFQATT, CDR2 SNEGSKA (reference sequence). CDR3 size: 15 residues. CDR3 in amino acids: CSASGVAGDYNEQFF. CDR3 nucleotide sequence: TGCAGTGCTAGTGGGGTTGCGGGAGATTACAATGAGCAGTTCTTC.

V and J are TRBV27 and TRBJ1-2; possible D gene TRBD1, 6 bases. Germline lookup yields CDR1 MNHEY and CDR2 SMNVEV (reference sequence). This CDR3 has 11 residues. The CDR3, as DNA: TGTGCGTCAGGGGCTAACTATGGCTACACCTTC. Encoded protein: CASGANYGYTF.

The gene calls are TRBV6-6 and TRBJ1-5, with a weak D call TRBD1 (5 bases). CDR1 MNHNY and CDR2 SVGAGI come from the germline V gene (reference sequence). The V end lost 4 bases, the J end lost 6 bases, and 16 bases lay between the germline ends. The CDR3 is 15 amino acids. For the CDR3, the DNA is TGTGCCAGCAGTTCATGGGGGGTAAGTTCTCAGCCCCAGCATTTT. This sequence encodes CASSSWGVSSQPQHF.

The chain uses TRBV7-9 and TRBJ2-3; no clear D. V was trimmed by 4 bases and J by 6 bases, leaving 17 bases between them. The length of the CDR3 is 15 residues. CDR1 and CDR2 (germline): SEHNR, FQNEAQ (reference sequence). CDR3 region: CASSSNKQVSDTQYF. Written as DNA, the CDR3 is TGTGCCAGCAGCTCAAACAAGCAGGTGTCGGATACGCAGTATTTT.

This clone appeared a single time. V usage is TRBV12-5 and J usage is TRBJ2-2; no definite D call. Trimming took 0 bases from V and 1 from J, leaving 6 bases between them. CDR1 is LGHNT, CDR2 FRNRAP, per germline. This CDR3 contains 15 residues. CDR3 region: CASGLVRMNTGELFF. The DNA of the CDR3 is TGTGCTAGTGGTTTGGTCAGAATGAACACCGGGGAGCTGTTTTTT. Variable domain in full (rest from reference TRBV12-5 and TRBJ2-2): DARVTQTPRHKVTEMGQEVTMRCQPILGHNTVFWYRQTMMQGLELLAYFRNRAPLDDSGMPKDRFSAEMPDATLATLKIQPSEPRDSAVYFCASGLVRMNTGELFFGEGSRLTVL.

This clone was detected once. The rearrangement joins TRBV5-8 to TRBJ2-3; maybe TRBD2 (6 bases). The CDR3 contains 15 residues. Germline CDR1 is SGHTS and CDR2 is YDEGEE. V shed 7 bases and J shed 2 bases, with 17 bases lying between them. CDR3 region: CASHIPGLHTDTQYF. Written as DNA, the CDR3 is TGTGCCAGCCATATACCGGGACTCCACACAGATACGCAGTATTTT. Combining the CDR3 with reference TRBV5-8 and TRBJ2-3 gives the whole variable domain EAGVTQSPTHLIKTRGQQATLRCSPISGHTSVYWYQQALGLGLQFLLWYDEGEERNRGNFPPRFSGRQFPNYSSELNVNALELEDSALYLCASHIPGLHTDTQYFGPGTRLTVL.

This clone was seen just once. The chain combines TRBV6-6 with TRBJ1-6; 10 bases agree with TRBD1. V was clipped by 7 bases and J by 2 bases; unmatched bases: 2. The CDR3 length is 15 residues. Germline V gives CDR1 MNHNY, CDR2 SVGAGI (reference sequence). CDR3 nucleotides: TGTGCCAGCACGGGACAGGGGACCTATAATTCACCCCTCCACTTT. Translated, it gives CASTGQGTYNSPLHF.

J is TRBJ2-7 and V is TRBV15; unclear D gene. CDR3 length: 14 amino acids. Looked up from germline, CDR1 is LNHNV and CDR2 is YYDKDF (reference sequence). The germline V and J ends were trimmed by 0 bases and 0 bases, with 6 bases remaining between them. The CDR3 DNA is TGTGCCACCAGCAGAGATCTAGTCTCCTACGAGCAGTACTTC. Translation: CATSRDLVSYEQYF.

This chain uses TRBV7-2 with TRBJ2-7; a weak D match, TRBD1 (6 bases). The CDR3 extends over 17 amino acids. The ends were cut back, 2 bases at V and 0 bases at J, with 17 bases in the middle. Looked up from germline, CDR1 is SGHTA and CDR2 is FQGNSA. CDR3 protein: CASSLRNQGPSSYEQYF. The DNA of the CDR3 is TGTGCCAGCAGCTTAAGAAATCAGGGGCCCAGCTCCTACGAGCAGTACTTC.

This sequence joins TRBV5-1 and TRBJ2-5; weak D call: TRBD1 (6 bases). V lost 0 bases and J 5 bases, leaving 11 bases between the germline ends. CDR3 size: 14 residues. Germline values: CDR1 SGHRS, CDR2 YFSETQ. The CDR3 DNA follows: TGCGCCAGCAGCTTGGCGTACAGGGCGGAGACCCAGTACTTC. Residues: CASSLAYRAETQYF.

Here the CDR3 reads CASSVTSGGYRGETQYF. The CDR3 DNA is TGTGCCAGCAGCGTTACTAGCGGGGGCTATCGGGGAGAGACCCAGTACTTC. The rearrangement uses TRBV9 and TRBJ2-5; 11 bases fit TRBD2. CDR3 size: 17 residues. With 2 bases clipped from V and 4 bases from J, the junction kept 10 bases outside the gene matches. The germline CDR1 and CDR2 sequences are SGDLS and YYNGEE.

This chain links TRBV10-3 with TRBJ2-3; TRBD1 agrees at 8 bases. The CDR3 is 16 amino acids. The germline gives CDR1 ENHRY, CDR2 SYGVKD. Trimming took 5 bases from V and 2 from J; bases not matched to a gene: 9. CDR3 nucleotide sequence: TGTGCCATCAGTCCGGGACAGGTCCCTATCACAGATACGCAGTATTTT. It is translated as CAISPGQVPITDTQYF.

This clone was seen a handful of times. The rearrangement joins TRBV12-3 or TRBV12-4 to TRBJ1-1, with unresolved D. This CDR3 is 13 amino acids long. Trimming removed 7 bases from V and 1 base from J, with 10 bases in between. The CDR3 protein is CASTAGRNTEAFF. Here the CDR3 DNA reads TGTGCCAGCACCGCCGGGAGGAACACTGAAGCTTTCTTT.

The CDR3 reads CASSFGGGLTDTQYF. CDR3 coding DNA: TGTGCCAGCAGCTTCGGGGGAGGGCTCACAGATACGCAGTATTTT. The rearrangement joins TRBV5-4 to TRBJ2-3; 7 nucleotides match TRBD2. This CDR3 spans 15 amino acids. The V gene end was trimmed by 2 bases and the J gene end by 2 bases; junction bases not matched to a gene: 5. CDR1 and CDR2 from the germline V gene are SGHNT and YYREEE (reference sequence).

This clone was seen once. This chain links TRBV7-9 with TRBJ2-5; D remains ambiguous. The CDR3 sequence is 14 residues long. Germline-derived CDR1 and CDR2 are SEHNR and FQNEAQ (reference sequence). V shed 2 bases and J shed 3 bases, with 10 bases lying between them. CDR3 sequence reads: CASSLSTAKETQYF. The CDR3, as DNA: TGTGCCAGCAGCTTAAGCACAGCTAAAGAGACCCAGTACTTC.